This record looks at one T cell receptor beta chain sequence and its context. Its target is unknown. This specimen belongs to a study of OX40 agonist ivuxolimab in advanced cancers. Study outcomes and limitations: Part of the nonresponder group also had normalized T-cell clonal expansion that was low.

Trimming pared 4 bases from V and 6 bases from J, leaving 9 bases between. CDR3 length: 13 residues. Germline lookup yields CDR1 MNHEY and CDR2 SVGAGI. Profiling relied on immunoSEQ multiplex PCR, and the TCRdb table lists in-frame clones only, not all of them. The sample consists of around 31,000 clones, 81% of them appearing once. This clonotype originated in an adult with an advanced solid tumor such as melanoma, head and neck, liver or kidney cancer. The chain is built from TRBV6-5 and TRBJ2-2; perhaps TRBD2 as D (6 bases). This sample comprised CD4+ or CD8+ T cells sorted from blood, obtained in a trial of the OX40 agonist ivuxolimab. The CDR3 DNA reads TGTGCCAGCAGTTTTCGGAGGGCCGGGGAGCTGTTTTTT. Amino acid sequence: CASSFRRAGELFF.